Listed below are T cell receptor beta chains from one sample, sequenced in a study of cytotoxic CD8 clonotypes in ibrutinib-treated CLL. Assay: immunoSEQ multiplex PCR; the TCRdb copy retains only in-frame clones and omits some. Of 27,000 or so clones listed, approximately 85% were seen once; the top ten hold 6.5% to 8%. Sequencing was performed on PBMCs, taken after 24 months of ibrutinib treatment. These TCRs come from a human donor with chronic lymphocytic leukemia. CDR3s include the opening cysteine and the closing phenylalanine or tryptophan. D genes are given only for firm matches. Rows may omit the clone size; those that give it use once, few, many or a size class.

v_gene	abundance	j_gene	d_gene	CDR3aa	CDR3nt
TRBV5-1	NA	TRBJ2-5	TRBD1	CASSPTGQGEETQYF	TGCGCCAGCAGCCCGACCGGACAGGGGGAAGAGACCCAGTACTTC
TRBV19	NA	TRBJ1-5	TRBD1	CASTSDRASNQPQHF	TGTGCCAGTACCTCGGACAGGGCTAGCAATCAGCCCCAGCATTTT
TRBV7-2	NA	TRBJ1-4	NA	CASSLEGGRKLFF	TGTGCCAGCAGCTTAGAAGGGGGACGAAAACTGTTTTTT
TRBV9	NA	TRBJ2-1	TRBD2	CASSVGLAGLAEQFF	TGTGCCAGCAGCGTAGGACTAGCGGGGCTCGCCGAGCAGTTCTTC
TRBV5-6	NA	TRBJ1-2	NA	CASSRGVGYTF	TGTGCCAGCAGCCGAGGGGTGGGCTACACCTTC
TRBV19	NA	TRBJ2-7	NA	CASSIDRSSSYEQYF	TGTGCCAGTAGTATTGACAGGTCGAGCTCCTACGAGCAGTACTTC
TRBV7-9	few	TRBJ1-5	NA	CASSVQGYQPQHF	TGTGCCAGCAGCGTCCAGGGGTATCAGCCCCAGCATTTT
TRBV5-1	NA	TRBJ2-7	TRBD1	CASSWTGTSSYEQYF	TGCGCCAGCAGCTGGACAGGGACCAGCTCCTACGAGCAGTACTTC
TRBV10-3	NA	TRBJ2-7	TRBD2	CAISESKLAGDGYEQYF	TGTGCCATCAGTGAGTCGAAACTAGCGGGCGATGGCTACGAGCAGTACTTC
TRBV25-1	NA	TRBJ2-7	NA	CASSESGTRSYEQYF	TGTGCCAGCAGTGAATCCGGGACCCGCTCCTACGAGCAGTACTTC
TRBV15	NA	TRBJ1-1	NA	CAKSGVIEAFF	TGTGCCAAAAGCGGCGTAATTGAAGCTTTCTTT
TRBV27	NA	TRBJ2-5	TRBD2	CASSQISGGYQETQYF	TGTGCCAGCAGCCAAATTAGCGGGGGATATCAAGAGACCCAGTACTTC
TRBV7-7	NA	TRBJ2-6	NA	CASSPHPSGANVLTF	TGTGCTAGCAGCCCTCACCCGTCTGGGGCCAACGTCCTGACTTTC
TRBV5-4	NA	TRBJ1-2	NA	CASSSPGTYGYTF	TGTGCCAGCAGCTCCCCAGGGACCTATGGCTACACCTTC
TRBV27	NA	TRBJ1-5	NA	CASSPLFTGTRGDQPQHF	TGTGCCAGCAGTCCATTATTTACAGGGACTAGGGGTGATCAGCCCCAGCATTTT
TRBV4-1	NA	TRBJ2-3	NA	CASSPRGVGTDTQYF	TGCGCCAGCAGCCCGAGGGGGGTCGGCACAGATACGCAGTATTTT
TRBV10-2	NA	TRBJ2-4	TRBD1	CASTESSGQGDQYF	TGCGCCAGCACCGAATCTTCCGGACAGGGGGATCAGTACTTC
TRBV7-6	NA	TRBJ1-3	NA	CASITRGYIYF	TGTGCCAGCATCACCCGGGGCTACATATATTTT
TRBV4-1	NA	TRBJ2-7	NA	CASSLYDSYEQYF	TGCGCCAGCAGCCTCTATGACAGTTACGAGCAGTACTTC
TRBV7-2	NA	TRBJ2-5	TRBD2	CASSLTSGGGETQYF	TGTGCCAGCAGCTTAACCAGCGGGGGGGGCGAGACCCAGTACTTC
TRBV7-9	NA	TRBJ1-4	NA	CASSFGQLNEKLFF	TGTGCCAGCAGCTTTGGACAGCTTAATGAAAAACTGTTTTTT
TRBV5-6	NA	TRBJ2-2	NA	CASSFGRLTGELFF	TGTGCCAGCAGCTTCGGACGGCTAACCGGGGAGCTGTTTTTT
TRBV5-6	NA	TRBJ1-3	NA	CASSYGPGNSGNTIYF	TGTGCCAGCAGCTATGGTCCAGGAAACTCTGGAAACACCATATATTTT
TRBV11-2	NA	TRBJ1-5	NA	CASSLGRVKQSTQPQHF	TGTGCCAGCAGCTTAGGGAGGGTGAAGCAATCAACTCAGCCCCAGCATTTT
TRBV6-5	once	TRBJ1-3	NA	CASSYQQGGGNTIYF	TGTGCCAGCAGTTACCAACAGGGAGGAGGAAACACCATATATTTT
TRBV30	NA	TRBJ2-7	NA	CAWRAVDEQYF	TGTGCCTGGCGCGCCGTAGACGAGCAGTACTTC
TRBV18	NA	TRBJ2-2	NA	CASSPPAGAAGELFF	TGTGCCAGCTCACCACCGGCGGGGGCGGCCGGGGAGCTGTTTTTT
TRBV19	NA	TRBJ2-3	NA	CASSMRQQADTQYF	TGTGCCAGTAGTATGAGGCAGCAAGCGGATACGCAGTATTTT
TRBV6-1	once	TRBJ2-7	TRBD1	CASKGAYEQYF	TGTGCCAGCAAGGGGGCATACGAGCAGTACTTC
TRBV14	NA	TRBJ2-1	TRBD1	CASTRRTGGYNEQFF	TGTGCCAGCACCCGGAGGACAGGGGGCTACAATGAGCAGTTCTTC
TRBV5-1	once	TRBJ2-4	NA	CASAKTGAIKNIQYF	TGCGCCAGCGCAAAGACCGGTGCAATCAAAAACATTCAGTACTTC
TRBV9	NA	TRBJ2-2	NA	CASSVQGIGELFF	TGTGCCAGCAGCGTACAGGGGATCGGGGAGCTGTTTTTT
TRBV20-1	once	TRBJ2-3	NA	CSVLLRDTQYF	TGCAGTGTTCTTCTGCGGGATACGCAGTATTTT
TRBV7-2	NA	TRBJ2-2	TRBD2	CASSAQAGENTGELFF	TGTGCCAGCAGCGCCCAAGCGGGGGAGAACACCGGGGAGCTGTTTTTT
TRBV1	NA	TRBJ1-1	NA	CTSSQDGTGGLGDGEAFF	TGCACCAGCAGCCAAGATGGGACAGGGGGTCTTGGGGATGGTGAAGCTTTCTTT
TRBV7-3	NA	TRBJ2-1	TRBD2	CASSLMVAGVVEQFF	TGTGCCAGCAGCTTAATGGTAGCGGGGGTGGTTGAGCAGTTCTTC
TRBV5-6	NA	TRBJ2-5	TRBD1	CASSLVRGPQETQYF	TGTGCCAGCAGCTTGGTAAGGGGGCCCCAAGAGACCCAGTACTTC
TRBV5-1	NA	TRBJ2-5	TRBD1	CASSLGTGESFTQYF	TGCGCCAGCAGCCTAGGGACAGGAGAAAGTTTTACCCAGTACTTC
TRBV28	NA	TRBJ1-2	NA	CASSWAGYGYTF	TGTGCCAGCAGTTGGGCCGGCTATGGCTACACCTTC
TRBV5-4	NA	TRBJ2-1	TRBD2	CASSPGLAGFTEQFF	TGTGCCAGCAGCCCCGGACTAGCGGGATTCACTGAGCAGTTCTTC
TRBV23-1	NA	TRBJ2-3	TRBD2	CASSQKGLAGGRSTTDTQYF	TGCGCCAGCAGTCAGAAGGGACTAGCGGGGGGGCGTTCGACCACAGATACGCAGTATTTT
TRBV6-5	NA	TRBJ2-2	NA	CASSQDMNTGELFF	TGTGCCAGCAGCCAGGACATGAACACCGGGGAGCTGTTTTTT